These 20 T cell receptor beta chains were all obtained from the same sample, sequenced in a study of blood T cell repertoires in COVID-19. The protocol was immunoSEQ multiplex PCR, while the TCRdb copy is restricted to in-frame clones and leaves out a portion. The sample gives 180,000 or so clones, 84% of which show up once; about 14% is in the top ten. Sequenced sample: peripheral blood. These TCRs come from a woman in her seventies with COVID-19, enrolled during active disease.

This clone was found once. The CDR3 nucleotides read TGTGCCAGCAGCATGACAGGGGGCCTGATTCTTAGCAATCAGCCCCAGCATTTT. It encodes CASSMTGGLILSNQPQHF. This chain connects TRBV28 to TRBJ1-5; TRBD1 aligns across 10 bases. Germline V gives CDR1 MDHEN, CDR2 SYDVKM. V lost 6 bases and J lost 0; bases outside the gene matches: 11. The CDR3 has 18 amino acids.

This clone was observed a single time. This sequence joins TRBV28 and TRBJ2-5; 7 bases line up with TRBD2. Germline CDR1 is MDHEN and CDR2 is SYDVKM. There are 15 residues in the CDR3. V was pared by 3 bases and J by 5 bases, with 9 bases of the junction left unmatched. CDR3 sequence: CASSFSGGGWETQYF. The DNA of the CDR3 is TGTGCCAGCAGTTTTTCGGGCGGGGGATGGGAGACCCAGTACTTC.

V gene TRBV4-1 combines with J gene TRBJ2-7; TRBD1 matches at 7 bases. This CDR3 comprises 15 residues. The junction had 11 bases not matched to a gene; V was cut back by 5 bases and J by 4 bases. Germline lookup yields CDR1 MGHRA and CDR2 YSYEKL. The CDR3: CASSTRTGSFYEQYF. The CDR3, as DNA: TGCGCCAGCAGCACCCGGACAGGATCTTTTTACGAGCAGTACTTC.

This clone was observed once. This chain links TRBV6-5 with TRBJ2-7; 10 nucleotides line up with TRBD1. CDR1 is MNHEY, CDR2 SVGAGI, per germline. Trimming took 6 bases from V and 0 from J; bases not matched to a gene: 2. The CDR3 has 14 residues. The CDR3 nucleotides are TGTGCCAGCAGCCGGGACAGGGGCTCCTACGAGCAGTACTTC. The encoded protein is CASSRDRGSYEQYF.

The count of this clone is one. The chain joins TRBV18 to TRBJ2-5, with TRBD1 matching over 7 bases. There are 15 residues in the CDR3. Germline CDR1 is KGHSH and CDR2 is LQKENI. V gave up 3 bases and J gave up 3 bases; unmatched junction bases: 7. The CDR3 reads CASSPATGVKETQYF. The CDR3, as DNA: TGTGCCAGCTCACCCGCCACAGGGGTCAAAGAGACCCAGTACTTC.

The chain joins TRBV9 to TRBJ1-4; 11 bases match TRBD1. Per germline, CDR1 SGDLS and CDR2 YYNGEE. Trimming took 4 bases from V and 7 from J; bases not matched to a gene: 12. The CDR3 is 17 amino acids. In nucleotides, the CDR3 is TGTGCCAGCAGCCTCCGGACAGGGGGCGAGGTTAGTGAAAAACTGTTTTTT. This sequence encodes CASSLRTGGEVSEKLFF.

The V and J genes are TRBV30 and TRBJ2-1; D not resolved. V was trimmed by 1 base and J by 0 bases, leaving 16 bases between them. The CDR3 covers 17 residues. The germline gives CDR1 GTSNPN, CDR2 SVGIG (reference sequence). CDR3 nucleotide sequence: TGTGCCTGGAGTGGCACCTGGGTACCTAGCTCCTACAATGAGCAGTTCTTC. This encodes CAWSGTWVPSSYNEQFF.

The genes are TRBV28 and TRBJ1-5, with 8 bases identical to TRBD1. With V trimmed by 6 bases and J by 0 bases, 4 bases remained unmatched. Germline loops: CDR1 MDHEN, CDR2 SYDVKM. This CDR3 region has 15 residues. The CDR3 nucleotides are TGTGCCAGCAGGGCAGGGGGCCATAGCAATCAGCCCCAGCATTTT. It translates to CASRAGGHSNQPQHF.

V and J are TRBV19 and TRBJ2-6, with D tentatively TRBD2 (6 bases). Per germline, CDR1 LNHDA and CDR2 SQIVND (reference sequence). The V end was cut by 0 bases, the J end by 2 bases, with 17 bases between. The CDR3 runs 19 residues. The CDR3 sequence is CASSIEILGRRAGANVLTF. In DNA form, the CDR3 reads TGTGCCAGTAGTATAGAGATTCTAGGGAGGAGAGCTGGGGCCAACGTCCTGACTTTC.

The genes are TRBV28 and TRBJ1-2; possibly TRBD1 for D (6 bases). Germline-derived CDR1 and CDR2 are MDHEN and SYDVKM. This CDR3 is built from 12 residues. V was shortened by 2 bases and J by 7 bases, with 8 bases between the two germline ends. The DNA for the CDR3 is TGTGCCAGCAGTTTACAAGGGGGTGGCTACACCTTC. Protein product: CASSLQGGGYTF.

V gene TRBV5-6 combines with J gene TRBJ1-2; no firm D call. This CDR3 is built from 13 residues. Per the germline V gene, CDR1 is SGHDT and CDR2 is YYEEEE. V gave up 4 bases and J gave up 7 bases, with 14 bases separating them. The CDR3 DNA is TGTGCCAGCAGCAACGGCCGGGAGGGTGGCTACACCTTC. It yields the protein CASSNGREGGYTF.

The CDR3 region has the DNA TGCGCCAGCAGCCCCGGACAGGCCACAGATACGCAGTATTTT. Translating it yields CASSPGQATDTQYF. The rearrangement links TRBV4-1 to TRBJ2-3; 7 nucleotides agree with TRBD1. Germline V gives CDR1 MGHRA, CDR2 YSYEKL. The CDR3 length is 14 residues. V shed 4 bases, J shed 2 bases, and the junction held 3 bases outside the gene matches.

The chain couples TRBV2 to TRBJ2-3, with a possible D match to TRBD2 (5 bases). The ends were cut back, 8 bases at V and 0 bases at J, with 15 bases in the middle. The CDR3 runs 15 residues. Germline-derived CDR1 and CDR2 are SNHLY and FYNNEI. The CDR3 region is CASSRAGQSTDTQYF. CDR3 sequence (DNA): TGTGCCAGCTCCCGGGCGGGCCAGAGCACAGATACGCAGTATTTT.

The chain joins TRBV5-6 to TRBJ1-1; a weak D match, TRBD1 (5 bases). Germline lookup yields CDR1 SGHDT and CDR2 YYEEEE. V was pared by 0 bases and J by 0 bases, with 9 bases between. The CDR3 consists of 15 residues. CDR3 nucleotide sequence: TGTGCCAGCAGCTTGGGACAGATCATGAACACTGAAGCTTTCTTT. Protein product: CASSLGQIMNTEAFF.

This clone was seen a single time. The chain recombines TRBV27 with TRBJ2-4; 7 nucleotides line up with TRBD1. The CDR3 contains 16 residues. Trimming at V came to 4 bases and at J to 6 bases, leaving 12 bases not matched to a gene. Germline values: CDR1 MNHEY, CDR2 SMNVEV (reference sequence). This CDR3 is CASSSRNRGLGNIQYF. The CDR3 coding sequence is TGTGCCAGCAGTTCCCGTAACAGGGGTTTAGGAAACATTCAGTACTTC.

The genes are TRBV9 and TRBJ1-3; D unclear. Germline V lookup: CDR1 SGDLS, CDR2 YYNGEE. The CDR3 sequence is 14 residues long. The V and J ends lost 0 bases and 3 bases respectively, with 7 bases between them. Written as DNA, the CDR3 is TGTGCCAGCAGCGTAGGAGGTTATGGAAACACCATATATTTT. Residues: CASSVGGYGNTIYF.

This chain links TRBV2 with TRBJ1-2; no clear D gene. Germline-derived CDR1 and CDR2 are SNHLY and FYNNEI. Trimming left V 11 bases short and J 3 bases short, with 10 bases between. This CDR3 has 11 amino acids. The CDR3: CAGGGDYGYTF. Written as DNA, the CDR3 is TGTGCCGGTGGCGGAGACTATGGCTACACCTTC.

The chain uses TRBV3-1 (or the pseudogene TRBV3-2) and TRBJ1-2, with 7 nucleotides matching TRBD1. The trim removed 2 bases at V and 8 bases at J, leaving 8 bases unmatched. The CDR3 loop spans 14 amino acids. Germline assignment: CDR1 LGHDT and CDR2 YNNKEL (reference sequence). The CDR3 DNA reads as TGTGCCAGCAGCCAAATGGACAGGACATGGGGCTACACCTTC. Protein sequence: CASSQMDRTWGYTF.

V gene TRBV5-1 combines with J gene TRBJ2-7, with TRBD1 matching 8 bases. CDR3 length equals 12 residues. CDR1 SGHRS and CDR2 YFSETQ come from the germline V gene. The ends lost 4 bases at V and 7 bases at J; junction bases unmatched: 4. CDR3 residues: CASSVDRGEQYV. The CDR3, as DNA: TGCGCCAGCAGCGTAGACAGGGGAGAGCAGTACGTC.

The CDR3 DNA sequence: TGCGCCAGCTCGGGGACAGCGACTTCCACCACCGGGGAGCTGTTTTTT. Its protein product is CASSGTATSTTGELFF. This chain uses TRBV10-2 with TRBJ2-2; 7 nucleotides match TRBD1. J lost 4 bases, V lost 8 bases, and 13 bases had no gene match. The length of the CDR3 is 16 residues. Germline CDR1 WSHSY, CDR2 SAAADI.